Sequencing of this T cell receptor (beta chain) was carried out in a study of PD-L1 blockade in urothelial cancer. The protocol was immunoSEQ multiplex PCR, while the TCRdb copy is restricted to in-frame clones and leaves out a portion. The sample contains under 35,000 clones, roughly nine tenths of which appear only once. J gave up 6 bases and V 3 bases, and 3 bases lay outside the gene matches. The CDR3 totals 15 residues. Germline CDR1 LNHDA, CDR2 SQIVND (reference sequence). As for time point: peripheral blood 6 weeks after treatment start. There were between 1 and 8 samples from each patient, taken pretreatment and on-treatment.

The sequence came from a man older than 75 with urothelial cancer. The starting material was PBMCs, obtained around atezolizumab (anti-PD-L1) treatment. This sequence joins TRBV19 and TRBJ1-5; TRBD1 matches at 12 bases. CDR3 sequence: CASSMGQGARQPQHF. In DNA, the CDR3 is TGTGCCAGTAGTATGGGACAGGGGGCCCGTCAGCCCCAGCATTTT.